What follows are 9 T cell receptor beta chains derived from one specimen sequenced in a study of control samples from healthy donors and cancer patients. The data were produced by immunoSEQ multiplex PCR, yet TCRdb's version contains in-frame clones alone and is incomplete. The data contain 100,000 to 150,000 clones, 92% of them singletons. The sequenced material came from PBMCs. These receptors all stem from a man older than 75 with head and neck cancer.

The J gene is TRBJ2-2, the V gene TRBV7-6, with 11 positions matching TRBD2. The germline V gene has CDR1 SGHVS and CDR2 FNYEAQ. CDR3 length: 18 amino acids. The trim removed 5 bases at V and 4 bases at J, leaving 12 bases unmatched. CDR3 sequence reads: CASSISSGGTEFTGELFF. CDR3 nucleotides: TGTGCCAGCAGCATTTCTAGCGGGGGGACCGAGTTCACCGGGGAGCTGTTTTTT. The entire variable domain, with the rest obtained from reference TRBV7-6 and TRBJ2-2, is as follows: GAGVSQSPRYKVTKRGQDVALRCDPISGHVSLYWYRQALGQGPEFLTYFNYEAQQDKSGLPNDRFSAERPEGSISTLTIQRTEQRDSAMYRCASSISSGGTEFTGELFFGEGSRLTVL.

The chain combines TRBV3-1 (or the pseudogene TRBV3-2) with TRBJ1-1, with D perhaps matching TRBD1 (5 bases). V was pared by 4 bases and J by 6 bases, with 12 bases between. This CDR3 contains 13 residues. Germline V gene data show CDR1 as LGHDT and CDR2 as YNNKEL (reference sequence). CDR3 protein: CASSLKTVAEAFF. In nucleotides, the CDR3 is TGTGCCAGCAGCCTAAAGACAGTCGCTGAAGCTTTCTTT.

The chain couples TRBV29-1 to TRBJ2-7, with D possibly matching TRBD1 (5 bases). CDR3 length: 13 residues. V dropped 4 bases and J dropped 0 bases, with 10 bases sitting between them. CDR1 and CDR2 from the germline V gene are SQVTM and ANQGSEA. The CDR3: CSVAGPLSYEQYF. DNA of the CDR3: TGCAGCGTTGCAGGGCCCCTCTCCTACGAGCAGTACTTC.

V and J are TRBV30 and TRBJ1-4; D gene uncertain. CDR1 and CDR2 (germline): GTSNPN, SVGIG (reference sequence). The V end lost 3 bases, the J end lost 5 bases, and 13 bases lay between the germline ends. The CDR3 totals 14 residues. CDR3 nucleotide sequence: TGTGCCTGGAGCGGCCTCGGTGGGAATGAAAAACTGTTTTTT. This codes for CAWSGLGGNEKLFF.

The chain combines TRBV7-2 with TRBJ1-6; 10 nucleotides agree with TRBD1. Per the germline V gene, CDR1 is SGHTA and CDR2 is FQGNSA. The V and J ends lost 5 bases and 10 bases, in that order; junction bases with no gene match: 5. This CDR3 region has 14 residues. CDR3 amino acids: CASSPGQGRSPLHF. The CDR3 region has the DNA TGTGCCAGCAGCCCGGGACAGGGGCGGTCACCCCTCCACTTT.

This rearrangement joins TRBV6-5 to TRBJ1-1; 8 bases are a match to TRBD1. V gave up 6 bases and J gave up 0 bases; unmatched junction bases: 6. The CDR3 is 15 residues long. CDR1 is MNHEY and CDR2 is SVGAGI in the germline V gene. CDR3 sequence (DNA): TGTGCCAGCAGGGGGGACAGGTTGGTGAACACTGAAGCTTTCTTT. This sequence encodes CASRGDRLVNTEAFF.

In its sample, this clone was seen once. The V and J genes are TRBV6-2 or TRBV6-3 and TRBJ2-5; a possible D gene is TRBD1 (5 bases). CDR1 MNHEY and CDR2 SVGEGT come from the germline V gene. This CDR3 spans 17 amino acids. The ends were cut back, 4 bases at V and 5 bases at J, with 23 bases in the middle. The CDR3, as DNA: TGTGCCAGCAGTTCCCTTTACGACAGTCAACGGGTGGAGACCCAGTACTTC. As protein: CASSSLYDSQRVETQYF.

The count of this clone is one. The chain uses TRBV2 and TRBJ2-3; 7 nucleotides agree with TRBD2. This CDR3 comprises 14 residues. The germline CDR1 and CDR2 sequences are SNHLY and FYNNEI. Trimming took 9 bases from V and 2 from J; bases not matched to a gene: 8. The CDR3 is CARGERGNTDTQYF. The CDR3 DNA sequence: TGTGCCAGAGGCGAGCGGGGAAACACAGATACGCAGTATTTT.

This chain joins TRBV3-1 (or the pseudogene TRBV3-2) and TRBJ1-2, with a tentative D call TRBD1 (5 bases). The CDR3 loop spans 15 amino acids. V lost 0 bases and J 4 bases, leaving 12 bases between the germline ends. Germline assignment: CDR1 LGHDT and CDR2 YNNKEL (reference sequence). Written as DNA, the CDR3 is TGTGCCAGCAGCCAAGATGGGGCAGCCAGCTATGGCTACACCTTC. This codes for CASSQDGAASYGYTF.